The rows below give T cell receptor beta chains drawn from one sample of a study of blood T cell repertoires in COVID-19. Using immunoSEQ multiplex PCR, the repertoire was profiled, and TCRdb retains in-frame clones only, with some absent. Of some 260,000 clones in the sample, 84% were seen once. The specimen was PBMCs or T cells enriched from blood (not recorded which). The receptor source for this set is a man between 25 and 39 years old with acute COVID-19. Both conserved end residues are part of each CDR3. The D gene is left open where the match is weak. A row's size may be missing; if present it is once, few, many or a size class.

D gene	V gene	CDR3 length	clone size	J gene	CDR3 DNA	CDR3 protein
NA	TRBV19	14	NA	TRBJ1-5	TGTGCCAGTTCACCAGGGTCTGTAGGTCAGCCCCAGCATTTT	CASSPGSVGQPQHF
TRBD1	TRBV3-1/TRBV3-2	12	few	TRBJ2-1	TGTGCCAGCAGCCAAGTCGGGACAGGGAGGTTCTTC	CASSQVGTGRFF
NA	TRBV27	15	few	TRBJ1-5	TGTGCCAGCAGTCCCAGGGGAAGTGGGGGTCAGCCCCAGCATTTT	CASSPRGSGGQPQHF
NA	TRBV5-1	14	NA	TRBJ1-2	TGCGCCAGCAACTCGGGGGGGCCTAACTATGGCTACACCTTC	CASNSGGPNYGYTF
NA	TRBV5-1	14	NA	TRBJ2-5	TGCGCCAGCAGCGAATGGGACAACCAAGAGACCCAGTACTTC	CASSEWDNQETQYF
NA	TRBV5-4	16	NA	TRBJ2-3	TGTGCCAGCAGCCCCGCTAGCCATAGAAACACAGATACGCAGTATTTT	CASSPASHRNTDTQYF
TRBD1	TRBV7-2	15	once	TRBJ2-3	TGTGCCAGCAGCCCTCGGACAGGTCCCACAGATACGCAGTATTTT	CASSPRTGPTDTQYF
NA	TRBV18	15	NA	TRBJ1-1	TGTGCCAGCTCGTCCCAAAGCGACAGGAGCACTGAAGCTTTCTTT	CASSSQSDRSTEAFF
NA	TRBV27	13	NA	TRBJ1-3	TGTGCCAGCATGAGCTACTCTGGAAACACCATATATTTT	CASMSYSGNTIYF
NA	TRBV6-1	12	NA	TRBJ1-1	TGTGCCAGCAGTGAAGGAGGTATTAGGGCTTTCTTT	CASSEGGIRAFF
NA	TRBV7-9	16	NA	TRBJ2-1	TGTGCCAGCAGCCCGTTGCCAGTACTAGGTTCTAATGAGCAGTTCTTC	CASSPLPVLGSNEQFF
TRBD1	TRBV19	15	NA	TRBJ1-5	TGTGCCAGTAGTTCCCCGACAGGGCAGAATCAGCCCCAGCATTTT	CASSSPTGQNQPQHF
NA	TRBV11-1	14	NA	TRBJ1-1	TGTGCCAGCAGCTTAATTCGTTTAAACACTGAAGCTTTCTTT	CASSLIRLNTEAFF
TRBD1	TRBV7-2	16	NA	TRBJ1-1	TGTGCCAGCAGCTTTCAGACAGGGCAAAGGAGCTCTGAAGCTTTCTTT	CASSFQTGQRSSEAFF
TRBD1	TRBV9	15	NA	TRBJ1-1	TGTGCCAGCAGCCCAAGGGACAGAATGAACACTGAAGCTTTCTTT	CASSPRDRMNTEAFF
TRBD1	TRBV20-1	15	NA	TRBJ1-2	TGCAGTGCTAGTGGAGGGGACAGGGGTCCCTATGGCTACACCTTC	CSASGGDRGPYGYTF
NA	TRBV2	14	NA	TRBJ2-2	TGTGCCAGCAGTCTACAGGGGAACACCGGGGAGCTGTTTTTT	CASSLQGNTGELFF
NA	TRBV7-6	14	NA	TRBJ1-1	TGTGCCAGCAGTCGAGCGGGGGGGGGCACTGAAGCTTTCTTT	CASSRAGGGTEAFF
NA	TRBV6-2/TRBV6-3	13	NA	TRBJ2-5	TGTGCCAGCAGTTACTCGGAGGTGGAGACCCAGTACTTC	CASSYSEVETQYF
TRBD2	TRBV28	16	NA	TRBJ2-3	TGTGCCAGCAGTGGTATCGGGGGGGGGAGCACAGATACGCAGTATTTT	CASSGIGGGSTDTQYF
TRBD1	TRBV19	15	NA	TRBJ1-2	TGTGCCAGTAGTCCCGGGACAGGATCTTGGTCTGGCTACACCTTC	CASSPGTGSWSGYTF
NA	TRBV10-1	15	NA	TRBJ2-1	TGCGCCAGCAGTGAAGGCCAGGAATTCTACAATGAGCAGTTCTTC	CASSEGQEFYNEQFF
NA	TRBV4-2	13	NA	TRBJ1-5	TGTGCCAGCAGCCAAGATGGCGGGGACCCCCAGCATTTT	CASSQDGGDPQHF
TRBD1	TRBV9	14	NA	TRBJ2-1	TGTGCCAGCAGCGTGGGGACAGGGGGCAATGAGCAGTTCTTC	CASSVGTGGNEQFF
NA	TRBV2	13	NA	TRBJ1-5	TGTGCCAGCACCAGACAGACGGCTCAGCCCCAGCATTTT	CASTRQTAQPQHF
TRBD2	TRBV4-2	16	NA	TRBJ2-2	TGTGCCAGCAGCTGGTCCCGGGGGGGGTCCACCGGGGAGCTGTTTTTT	CASSWSRGGSTGELFF
NA	TRBV19	14	NA	TRBJ2-1	TGTGCCAGTAGTCCCACTATTGACAGCAATGAGCAGTTCTTC	CASSPTIDSNEQFF
NA	TRBV19	17	NA	TRBJ1-3	TGTGCCAGTAGTATAGGTGGTCGGTTCAGGGCTGGAAACACCATATATTTT	CASSIGGRFRAGNTIYF
NA	TRBV28	14	NA	TRBJ1-1	TGTGCCAGCAACGACCCGGGCAGGGACACTGAAGCTTTCTTT	CASNDPGRDTEAFF
TRBD2	TRBV6-1	16	NA	TRBJ2-3	TGTGCCAGCAGTGAAGTGCCGGGAGGGCCGACAGATACGCAGTATTTT	CASSEVPGGPTDTQYF
NA	TRBV19	16	NA	TRBJ1-4	TGTGCCAGTAGTATTACCCACATCGCAACTAATGAAAAACTGTTTTTT	CASSITHIATNEKLFF
TRBD2	TRBV5-1	14	NA	TRBJ2-3	TGTGCCAGCAGTCAGACCTTAGCGGGAGATACGCAGTATTTT	CASSQTLAGDTQYF
NA	TRBV2	14	once	TRBJ1-4	TGTGCCAGCATGTATTCGGGGTTCAATGAAAAACTGTTTTTT	CASMYSGFNEKLFF
NA	TRBV24-1	15	once	TRBJ2-2	TGTGCCACCCAAGGACGGGGACTTAACACCGGGGAGCTGTTTTTT	CATQGRGLNTGELFF
TRBD1	TRBV11-2	15	NA	TRBJ1-2	TGTGCCAGCAGCCCTTCAGGACAGGCCACGACCGGCTACACCTTC	CASSPSGQATTGYTF
TRBD2	TRBV18	17	NA	TRBJ2-5	TGTGCCAGCTCACCAAAGGGAATGGCGGGGGGATCAGAGACCCAGTACTTC	CASSPKGMAGGSETQYF
NA	TRBV10-2	15	NA	TRBJ2-2	TGCGCCAGCAGTGAGGTAGCGGAGGGCACCGGGGAGCTGTTTTTT	CASSEVAEGTGELFF
NA	TRBV7-9	14	NA	TRBJ1-1	TGTGCCAGCAGCTTAGCGGAGAGTCCGCTAAGAGCTTTCTTT	CASSLAESPLRAFF
NA	TRBV16	13	NA	TRBJ1-5	TGTGCCAGCAGCCAACTGGGCCTTCAGCCCCAGCATTTT	CASSQLGLQPQHF
NA	TRBV3-1/TRBV3-2	12	NA	TRBJ2-1	TGTGCCAGCAGGGAAGTACTAAATGAGCAGTTCTTC	CASREVLNEQFF
TRBD2	TRBV18	16	NA	TRBJ2-1	TGTGCCAGCTCACCAATAGCGGGAGGGCCTCGGAATGAGCAGTTCTTC	CASSPIAGGPRNEQFF
TRBD1	TRBV15	16	NA	TRBJ1-4	TGTGCCACCCACAGAGGAGACAGGGGGCCTAATGAAAAACTGTTTTTT	CATHRGDRGPNEKLFF
NA	TRBV6-4	18	NA	TRBJ2-1	TGTGCCAGCAGTGCAAAGGTGCAGGGGAGCACTCTGCCGCATGAGCAGTTCTTC	CASSAKVQGSTLPHEQFF
NA	TRBV4-2	16	NA	TRBJ2-3	TGTGCCAGCAGCCAAACTTCTTCAGGGAATCAAGATACGCAGTATTTT	CASSQTSSGNQDTQYF
TRBD1	TRBV20-1	15	NA	TRBJ1-5	TGCAGTGCTAGTGACGGGACAGGGGATCGGCAGCCCCAGCATTTT	CSASDGTGDRQPQHF